These T cell receptor beta chains were read from a single sample in a study of shared clonotypes between healthy human individuals. Sequencing was performed with immunoSEQ multiplex PCR; in TCRdb, only in-frame clones are kept and a portion is missing. The sample holds a few hundred thousand clones; roughly four fifths are singletons and the top ten take around 12%. The material sequenced was PBMCs. The receptors derive from a woman in her 40s in good health. Some clones in this sample may be carry-over from other donors' samples. The CDR3 runs from the conserved cysteine through the conserved F or W. The order of the fields is J gene, V gene, clone size, CDR3 length, D gene, CDR3 protein, CDR3 DNA. The D gene is left open where the match is weak. Size values are once, few and many counts, or a class for expanded clones, and some rows have none.

>TRBJ1-1|TRBV5-1|.|17|TRBD1
CASSRSPLGQGDTEAFF
TGCGCCAGCAGCCGATCCCCCCTTGGACAGGGAGACACTGAAGCTTTCTTT
>TRBJ1-2|TRBV29-1|once|14|TRBD1
CSVAPRTGVYGYTF
TGCAGCGTTGCCCCAAGGACAGGGGTCTATGGCTACACCTTC
>TRBJ2-2|TRBV11-2|few|15|.
CASSSGTPGWGELFF
TGTGCCAGCAGCTCCGGGACCCCAGGGTGGGGGGAGCTGTTTTTT
>TRBJ2-1|TRBV18|.|15|TRBD2
CASSPWTSAYNEQFF
TGTGCCAGCTCACCATGGACTAGCGCCTACAATGAGCAGTTCTTC
>TRBJ1-1|TRBV4-1|.|17|TRBD1
CASSQERGHAMNTEAFF
TGCGCCAGCAGCCAAGAAAGGGGGCACGCCATGAACACTGAAGCTTTCTTT
>TRBJ2-3|TRBV2|.|16|TRBD2
CASSEDGTSGADTQYF
TGTGCCAGCAGTGAAGATGGGACTAGCGGGGCAGATACGCAGTATTTT
>TRBJ2-7|TRBV30|.|16|TRBD2
CAWSVRGSGGRREQYF
TGTGCCTGGAGTGTACGGGGATCCGGCGGGAGGCGTGAGCAGTACTTC
>TRBJ2-1|TRBV5-4|.|12|TRBD2
CASSPAGGRTFF
TGTGCCAGCAGCCCCGCAGGCGGGAGAACGTTCTTC
>TRBJ2-7|TRBV14|.|14|TRBD1
CASSPTGGGYEQYF
TGTGCCAGCAGCCCGACAGGGGGCGGGTACGAGCAGTACTTC
>TRBJ1-4|TRBV28|.|16|TRBD1
CASSSGTGGRDEKLFF
TGTGCCAGCAGTTCCGGGACAGGCGGGAGGGATGAAAAACTGTTTTTT
>TRBJ1-2|TRBV12-2|many|18|.
CASRLVLESGTANYGYTF
TGTGCAAGTCGCTTAGTGCTGGAAAGCGGGACCGCCAACTATGGCTACACCTTC
>TRBJ1-1|TRBV7-9|.|15|TRBD1
CASSTPGQGAWEAFF
TGTGCCAGCAGCACCCCGGGACAGGGGGCGTGGGAAGCTTTCTTT
>TRBJ2-1|TRBV4-1|.|16|TRBD2
CASSQDPSGRVNEQFF
TGCGCCAGCAGCCAAGACCCTAGCGGGAGGGTGAATGAGCAGTTCTTC
>TRBJ2-7|TRBV5-1|.|15|TRBD2
CASSLSSGGPHEQYF
TGCGCCAGCAGCTTGTCCTCGGGAGGGCCCCACGAGCAGTACTTC
>TRBJ1-2|TRBV19|.|14|TRBD1
CASSLRQGTYGYTF
TGTGCCAGTAGTCTCAGACAGGGGACCTATGGCTACACCTTC
>TRBJ2-2|TRBV7-6|.|15|.
CASSLAPWPTGELFF
TGTGCCAGCAGCTTAGCGCCCTGGCCCACCGGGGAGCTGTTTTTT
>TRBJ2-3|TRBV29-1|once|13|.
CSVEGQGTDTQYF
TGCAGCGTTGAAGGTCAGGGCACAGATACGCAGTATTTT
>TRBJ2-7|TRBV11-1|once|14|TRBD1
CASSKQGNSYEQYF
TGTGCCAGCAGTAAACAGGGGAACTCCTACGAGCAGTACTTC
>TRBJ1-5|TRBV27|.|14|.
CASSLRYSNQPQHF
TGTGCCAGCAGCTTAAGGTACAGCAATCAGCCCCAGCATTTT
>TRBJ2-2|TRBV30|.|14|TRBD2
CAWSKLAATGELFF
TGTGCCTGGAGTAAACTAGCGGCCACCGGGGAGCTGTTTTTT
>TRBJ2-5|TRBV7-9|.|17|TRBD2
CASSLVLAGGGEETQYF
TGTGCCAGCAGCTTAGTACTAGCGGGAGGTGGGGAAGAGACCCAGTACTTC
>TRBJ2-7|TRBV6-1|.|15|.
CASSEAGRGGDEQYF
TGTGCCAGCAGTGAAGCTGGCAGGGGTGGAGACGAGCAGTACTTC
>TRBJ2-4|TRBV28|.|16|TRBD2
CASTSPPSGGGNIQYF
TGTGCCAGCACCTCACCCCCCAGCGGGGGTGGGAACATTCAGTACTTC
>TRBJ1-1|TRBV2|.|12|.
CASSLGGAEAFF
TGTGCCAGCAGCCTAGGGGGGGCTGAAGCTTTCTTT
>TRBJ2-5|TRBV27|few|14|.
CASRPVGDQETQYF
TGTGCCAGCAGACCCGTAGGGGACCAAGAGACCCAGTACTTC
>TRBJ2-7|TRBV5-4|.|13|.
CASSLERSYEQYF
TGTGCCAGCAGCTTGGAAAGGTCCTACGAGCAGTACTTC
>TRBJ2-1|TRBV5-1|.|15|.
CASSLNLGAENEQFF
TGCGCCAGCAGCTTAAACTTGGGGGCGGAGAATGAGCAGTTCTTC
>TRBJ1-2|TRBV4-1|once|14|TRBD1
CASSSSTGDYGYTF
TGCGCCAGCAGCTCCTCCACAGGGGACTATGGCTACACCTTT
>TRBJ1-1|TRBV4-2|few|15|.
CASSQGGTLSTEAFF
TGTGCCAGCAGCCAAGGAGGGACCCTGAGCACTGAAGCTTTCTTT
>TRBJ2-7|TRBV30|.|12|.
CAWGGSSYEQYF
TGTGCCTGGGGGGGCAGCTCCTACGAGCAGTACTTC
>TRBJ1-1|TRBV4-1|.|14|TRBD1
CASSRGQGGTEAFF
TGCGCCAGCAGCCGTGGACAGGGGGGCACTGAAGCTTTCTTT
>TRBJ2-3|TRBV2|many|14|.
CASLGAPSTDTQYF
TGTGCCAGCCTAGGGGCTCCGAGCACAGATACGCAGTATTTT
>TRBJ2-7|TRBV7-9|.|14|TRBD1
CASSPRTGHYEQYF
TGTGCCAGCAGCCCCCGGACAGGCCACTACGAGCAGTACTTC
>TRBJ1-1|TRBV11-2|.|15|.
CASSLGGPTYTEAFF
TGTGCCAGCAGCTTAGGGGGACCTACGTACACTGAAGCTTTCTTT
>TRBJ2-7|TRBV13|.|15|TRBD1
CASSSGTGASYEQYF
TGTGCCAGCAGCTCCGGGACAGGGGCTTCCTACGAGCAGTACTTC
>TRBJ2-3|TRBV7-3|few|16|TRBD2
CASSITSGSSTDTQYF
TGTGCCAGCAGCATTACTAGCGGGAGTAGCACAGATACGCAGTATTTT
>TRBJ2-3|TRBV7-2|many|12|.
CASRPESDTQYF
TGTGCCAGCAGGCCCGAATCAGATACGCAGTATTTT
>TRBJ1-2|TRBV4-2|.|16|TRBD1
CASSQGDRAGGYGYTF
TGTGCCAGCAGCCAGGGTGACAGGGCTGGGGGCTATGGCTACACCTTC
>TRBJ2-2|TRBV7-7|.|13|.
CASSLEGNRALFF
TGTGCCAGCAGCTTAGAGGGAAACAGAGCGCTGTTTTTT
>TRBJ2-7|TRBV5-1|.|13|.
CASSTRDSYEQYF
TGCGCCAGCAGCACCAGGGACTCCTACGAGCAGTACTTC
>TRBJ1-1|TRBV30|.|14|.
CAWSVGRATSEAFF
TGTGCCTGGAGTGTAGGGCGGGCAACAAGTGAAGCTTTCTTT
>TRBJ1-2|TRBV28|.|12|TRBD1
CASRTGGSGYTF
TGCGCCAGCAGGACAGGGGGCTCTGGCTACACCTTC
>TRBJ1-1|TRBV29-1|.|11|.
CSATVNTEAFF
TGCAGCGCGACAGTGAACACTGAAGCTTTCTTT